A single sample gave rise to the 17 T cell receptor beta chains below, sequenced in a study of cytomegalovirus exposure and HLA in healthy donors (dated by TCRdb to about 2017). Library construction relied on the immunoSEQ multiplex PCR assay. A mixture of 60 forward primers for TCR Vbeta segments and 13 reverse primers for TCR Jbeta segments was used in the multiplex PCR. Sourced from immuneACCESS, this table was stored by TCRdb with only in-frame sequences that have V and J called. A share of the clones is absent; for the studies checked, an unresolved V gene accounts for under half, and the remainder has no known explanation. For this sample the table gives about 110,000 clones, of which 60% to 75% were detected only once. The ten top clones hold about 11% of the sample. The sequenced material came from PBMCs. These receptors were taken from a man between 40 and 49 years old in good health and CMV-seropositive.

The gene calls are TRBV29-1 and TRBJ2-6; D is unclear. V lost 5 bases and J lost 4, with 15 bases in between. The CDR3 covers 15 residues. Germline V gene lookup returns CDR1 SQVTM and CDR2 ANQGSEA. The CDR3 nucleotides read TGCAGCGTTTTGATCCCCGGGTCCGGGGCCAACGTCCTGACTTTC. It encodes CSVLIPGSGANVLTF.

V is TRBV19 and J is TRBJ1-1; the match to TRBD1 covers 7 bases. J lost 3 bases, V lost 7 bases, and 11 bases had no gene match. In germline, CDR1 is LNHDA, CDR2 SQIVND (reference sequence). The CDR3 loop spans 15 amino acids. DNA of the CDR3: TGTGCCAGTACCCTGGACAGGTCATGGCACACTGAAGCTTTCTTT. It encodes CASTLDRSWHTEAFF.

This CDR3 reads CAWSVQDDSYEQYV. CDR3 sequence (DNA): TGTGCCTGGAGTGTACAGGACGACTCCTACGAGCAGTACGTC. The rearrangement links TRBV30 to TRBJ2-7, with D tentatively TRBD1 (5 bases). The CDR3 has 14 amino acids. Germline values: CDR1 GTSNPN, CDR2 SVGIG (reference sequence). Trimming pared 0 bases from V and 0 bases from J, leaving 9 bases between.

Here the CDR3 DNA reads TGTGCCAGCAGCGGTAATACAGGGATGGCTAATGAAAAACTGTTTTTT. Translation gives CASSGNTGMANEKLFF. V gene TRBV5-4 combines with J gene TRBJ1-4; possibly TRBD1 for D (6 bases). The V end lost 4 bases, the J end lost 3 bases, and 16 bases lay between the germline ends. CDR3 size: 16 residues. Germline CDR1 is SGHNT and CDR2 is YYREEE (reference sequence).

The V gene is TRBV6-6, the J gene TRBJ2-1, with 11 bases identical to TRBD2. Germline lookup yields CDR1 MNHNY and CDR2 SVGAGI (reference sequence). The length of the CDR3 is 16 residues. V shed 4 bases, J shed 4 bases, and the junction held 6 bases outside the gene matches. Written as DNA, the CDR3 is TGTGCCAGCAGTTCGTCCACTAGCGGGAGTTACAATGAGCAGTTCTTC. Translated, it gives CASSSSTSGSYNEQFF.

The V gene is TRBV7-9, the J gene TRBJ1-5, with a possible D match to TRBD1 (5 bases). From germline, CDR1 is SEHNR and CDR2 FQNEAQ (reference sequence). The CDR3 runs 14 residues. V lost 2 bases and J lost 7, with 12 bases in between. Here the CDR3 reads CASSLPGRGQPQHF. The CDR3 DNA is TGTGCCAGCAGCTTACCGGGGAGGGGACAGCCCCAGCATTTT.

This chain joins TRBV7-9 and TRBJ2-7; the D is unclear. V was pared by 5 bases and J by 5 bases, with 7 bases between. This CDR3 comprises 11 residues. Per germline, CDR1 SEHNR and CDR2 FQNEAQ (reference sequence). The CDR3 DNA follows: TGTGCCAGCAGCGACTGGGACGAGCAGTACTTC. Encoded protein: CASSDWDEQYF.

As for this clone: Other DNA sequences in this specimen translate into the identical CDR3. V usage is TRBV7-9 and J usage is TRBJ2-5; D possibly corresponds to TRBD1 (6 bases). The V end lost 3 bases, the J end lost 2 bases, and 10 bases lay between the germline ends. CDR3 size: 14 residues. Germline assignment: CDR1 SEHNR and CDR2 FQNEAQ (reference sequence). CDR3: CASSFWTVQETQYF. The CDR3 DNA reads as TGTGCCAGCAGCTTTTGGACAGTTCAAGAGACCCAGTACTTC.

This chain links TRBV6-5 with TRBJ1-2; the D is unclear. V dropped 4 bases and J dropped 3 bases, with 15 bases sitting between them. CDR1 and CDR2 (germline): MNHEY, SVGAGI. This CDR3 has 15 residues. The CDR3 loop reads CASSSPFDGDYGYTF. In nucleotides, the CDR3 is TGTGCCAGCAGTTCCCCTTTCGACGGGGACTATGGCTACACCTTC.

The J gene is TRBJ2-7, the V gene TRBV30, with D possibly being TRBD1 (5 bases). This CDR3 is built from 14 residues. Trimming took off 2 bases at V and 2 bases at J, with 13 bases between the two ends. In germline, CDR1 is GTSNPN, CDR2 SVGIG (reference sequence). CDR3 nucleotides: TGTGCCTGGAGTTCGCGCACAGGCACCTACGAGCAGTACTTC. This gives the protein CAWSSRTGTYEQYF.

The rearrangement uses TRBV5-1 and TRBJ1-3, with D possibly TRBD1 on 6 matching bases. Trimming shortened V by 3 bases and J by 3 bases, and 16 bases separated the two germline ends. Germline assignment: CDR1 SGHRS and CDR2 YFSETQ. The CDR3 has 16 amino acids. The CDR3 nucleotides read TGCGCCAGCAGCTCGGGGACGGGGGGCTTTGGAAACACCATATATTTT. This codes for CASSSGTGGFGNTIYF.

The CDR3 DNA reads as TGTGCCAGCAGCATAGGACAGGGGGCAACTAATGAAAAACTGTTTTTT. Amino acid sequence: CASSIGQGATNEKLFF. The V gene is TRBV5-8, the J gene TRBJ1-4; 10 bases are shared with TRBD1. V gave up 4 bases and J gave up 0 bases; unmatched junction bases: 3. The CDR3 runs to 16 residues. Germline V lookup: CDR1 SGHTS, CDR2 YDEGEE.

The chain couples TRBV6-1 to TRBJ2-7; 7 bases map to TRBD1. The CDR3 is 14 amino acids. V was clipped by 9 bases and J by 3 bases; unmatched bases: 11. Germline V CDR1 and CDR2: MNHNS, SASEGT. The CDR3 sequence: CASQNGPGGYEQYF. The CDR3 DNA is TGTGCCAGTCAAAACGGACCAGGGGGCTACGAGCAGTACTTC.

The gene calls are TRBV7-9 and TRBJ2-1; no clear D gene. Germline V gene lookup returns CDR1 SEHNR and CDR2 FQNEAQ (reference sequence). Between the trimmed V and J ends, which lost 2 bases and 7 bases, there was a span of 12 bases. This CDR3 has 14 amino acids. CDR3 region: CASSLSLSGNEQFF. The CDR3 region has the DNA TGTGCCAGCAGCTTAAGTCTCTCCGGTAATGAGCAGTTCTTC.

V and J are TRBV7-3 and TRBJ2-7; TRBD2 matches 7 bases. Germline lookup yields CDR1 SGHTA and CDR2 FQGTGA. The length of the CDR3 is 16 residues. J gave up 3 bases and V 8 bases, and 16 bases lay outside the gene matches. The CDR3 DNA follows: TGTGCCAGCCGCACTCGTCGCCGGCTAGCGGACTACGAGCAGTACGTC. Its translation is CASRTRRRLADYEQYV.

The CDR3 region has the DNA TGTGCCAGCAGCTTACTACCGCAAAAGACCCAGTACTTC. Translated: CASSLLPQKTQYF. The chain employs TRBV7-6 and TRBJ2-5; D is unclear. The CDR3 spans 13 residues. Trimming removed 2 bases at V and 6 bases at J, with 10 bases between. Germline loops: CDR1 SGHVS, CDR2 FNYEAQ.

The chain has TRBV10-3 and TRBJ1-1; 8 nucleotides line up with TRBD1. The CDR3 contains 14 residues. Germline loops: CDR1 ENHRY, CDR2 SYGVKD. Trimming cost V 8 bases and J 1 base; bases outside gene matches: 6. CDR3 protein: CAIQYDRGNTEAFF. For the CDR3, the DNA is TGTGCCATCCAATATGACAGGGGGAACACTGAAGCTTTCTTT.